This T cell receptor beta chain was captured in a study of human T cells and chemical hapten exposure (dated by TCRdb to about 2021). General notes on the study: For sensitization, 2% DPC in acetone was applied to a roughly 2 cm by roughly 2 cm area of upper inner arm skin. Throughout the approximately 24-week study period, patients were also given weekly therapeutic DPC doses on the scalp. Patch testing on the upper back used Finn chambers containing 0.01% DPC, with scoring done after 6 days according to International Contact Dermatitis Research Group standards. Most of the patients in the cohort were female, and the cohort covered alopecia areata with under or over 50% scalp involvement, alopecia totalis and alopecia universalis. Libraries were pooled for sequencing, and variation in per-sample TCR yields was attributed mainly to small differences in library volumes within the pool. This study followed changes in the peripheral blood TCR repertoire in vivo during primary and secondary sensitization of alopecia patients to the hapten diphenylcyclopropenone (DPC). Blood samples were taken from patients before sensitization (week 0) and then at 2, 6 and about 24 weeks after DPC sensitization. Blood for TCR sequencing was provided by twenty-nine alopecia patients at one to four time points (pre-sensitization, 2, 6 and 24 weeks). Summary of the overall study and its limitations: Repeated subsampling changed both the strength of the expansion versus patch-test correlation and the threshold at which that correlation became significant. DPC sensitization did not change the number of TCRs with a frequency above 1 in 1000, and there was no evidence of changes in global repertoire structure. Alopecia, a presumed autoimmune disease, was present in all patients, so the immune response of the patients might differ from that of healthy individuals. Significantly more large CDR3 similarity clusters were formed by expanded TCRs than by pre-sensitization or healthy control sets, consistent with antigen-driven responses. The number of PT1 expanded TCRs positively correlated with patch test score, significant at thresholds 8, 16 and 32 but not 4.

A note on this clonotype: It lacks a known antigen. No per-base quality is available; no much larger clone lies one base away.

The time point label, as the study defines it: patch test 2, 6 weeks after DPC sensitization. The label giving this sample's treatment or condition can be read as: therapeutic diphenylcyclopropenone sensitization with weekly scalp DPC. Blood at each patch-test visit was drawn before the patch test was applied. Patients were considered eligible if aged 18 to 70, diagnosed with alopecia and deemed suitable for DPC therapy, and patients were excluded if pregnant. Total RNA was extracted from unfractionated whole blood collected in Tempus Blood RNA tubes. The library relied on RACE. The data were produced on a NextSeq 500. Library preparation attached unique molecular identifiers to individual cDNA molecules for quantitative, reproducible TCR counting. From each blood RNA sample, both TCR alpha and TCR beta chains were sequenced. Per the source publication's procedure: The median number of TCRs per sample was 85,000 to 100,000, ranging from roughly 20,000 to 700,000. The Decombinator software suite was used to annotate V, J and CDR3 in the TCR reads. For PS versus PT1 abundance plots, all samples were subsampled to the same number of TCRs (28,000). TCRs were defined as expanded if absent before sensitization and observed at least eight times at the 2-week time point. TCRdb's own reprocessing of the public reads used fastp at Q25 and MiXCR and kept productive beta chains. When rows share a CDR3 protein, they turn into one entry using the most common DNA and genes. TCRdb assigned the V and J calls; the authors' analysis was not used. The sample records some 350,000 distinct CDR3 sequences, about 6% of which are singletons. The ten top clones hold about 6% of the sample.

There are 16 amino acids in the CDR3, from cysteine to phenylalanine inclusive. Only CDR3 DNA is held: 48 bases, read in frame from base 1. The germline V gene yields LGHNA for CDR1 and YSLEER for CDR2. The V end loses 0 bases and the J end loses 3 bases, and a stretch of 9 bases separates them. The sample in question was whole blood, obtained in connection with sensitization to the hapten diphenylcyclopropenone (DPC). In this chain, TRBV4-3 is recombined with TRBJ1-6, with a tentative D gene TRBD1 over 5 matching bases. The TCR originated in a woman under 30 with alopecia areata. Some clones in this sample may be carry-over from other donors' samples. The CDR3 has the sequence CASSQDQGFYNSPLHF. The DNA reads TGCGCCAGCAGCCAAGATCAGGGATTCTATAATTCACCCCTCCACTTT.